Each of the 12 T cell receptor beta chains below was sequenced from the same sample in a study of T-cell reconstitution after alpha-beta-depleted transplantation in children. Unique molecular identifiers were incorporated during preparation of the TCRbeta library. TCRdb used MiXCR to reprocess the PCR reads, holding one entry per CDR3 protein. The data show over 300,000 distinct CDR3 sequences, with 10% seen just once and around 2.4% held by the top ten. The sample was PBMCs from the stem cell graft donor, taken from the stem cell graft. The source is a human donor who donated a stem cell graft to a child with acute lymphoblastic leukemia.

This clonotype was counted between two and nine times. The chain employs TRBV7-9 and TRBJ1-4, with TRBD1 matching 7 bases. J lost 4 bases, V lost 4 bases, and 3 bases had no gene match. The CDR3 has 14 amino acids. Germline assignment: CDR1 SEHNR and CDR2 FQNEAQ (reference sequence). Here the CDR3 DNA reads TGTGCCAGCAGCTCGGGACAGTATAATGAAAAACTGTTTTTT. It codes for CASSSGQYNEKLFF.

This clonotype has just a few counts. CDR3 region: CASSLLGTAPGPDTQYF. In DNA form, the CDR3 reads TGTGCCAGCAGTTTGTTAGGGACGGCACCCGGGCCAGATACGCAGTATTTT. The rearrangement uses TRBV12-3 or TRBV12-4 and TRBJ2-3; either TRBD1 or TRBD2 may supply D (5 bases each). The CDR3 is 17 amino acids. The germline V and J ends were trimmed by 3 bases and 4 bases, with 20 bases remaining between them.

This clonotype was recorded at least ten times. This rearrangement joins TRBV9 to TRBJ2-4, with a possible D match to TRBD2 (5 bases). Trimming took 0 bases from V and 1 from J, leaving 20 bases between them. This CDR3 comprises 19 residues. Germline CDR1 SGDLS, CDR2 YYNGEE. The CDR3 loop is CASSVAIKRRARAKNIQYF. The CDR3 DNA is TGTGCCAGCAGCGTAGCTATAAAGCGGCGGGCCCGGGCCAAAAACATTCAGTACTTC.

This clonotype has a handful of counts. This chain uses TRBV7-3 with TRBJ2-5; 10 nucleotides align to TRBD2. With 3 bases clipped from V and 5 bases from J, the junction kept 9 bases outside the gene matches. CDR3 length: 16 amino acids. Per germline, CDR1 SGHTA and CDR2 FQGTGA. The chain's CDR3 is CASSLTSGPPRETQYF. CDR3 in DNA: TGTGCCAGCAGCTTGACTAGCGGGCCCCCCCGGGAGACCCAGTACTTC.

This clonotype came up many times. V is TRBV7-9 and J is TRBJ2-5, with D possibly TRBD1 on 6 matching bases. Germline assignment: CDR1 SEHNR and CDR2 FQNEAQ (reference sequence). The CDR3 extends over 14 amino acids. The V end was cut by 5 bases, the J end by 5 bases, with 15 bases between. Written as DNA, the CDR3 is TGTGCCAGCAGCCGAAGAGGAACAGGGGAGACCCAGTACTTC. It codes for CASSRRGTGETQYF.

Here the CDR3 DNA reads TGCGCCAGCAGCCAAGTGGGGACTAGCGGGAGTCTCTACGAGCAGTACTTC. This gives the protein CASSQVGTSGSLYEQYF. The chain joins TRBV4-1 to TRBJ2-7, with 14 positions matching TRBD2. CDR3 length equals 17 residues. The trim removed 1 base at V and 3 bases at J, leaving 5 bases unmatched. The germline V gene has CDR1 MGHRA and CDR2 YSYEKL.

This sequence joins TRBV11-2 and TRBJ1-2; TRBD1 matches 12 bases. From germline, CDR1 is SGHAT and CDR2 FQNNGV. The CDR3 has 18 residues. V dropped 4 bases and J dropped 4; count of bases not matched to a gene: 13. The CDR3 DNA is TGTGCCAGCAGCTCTCCGGGACAGGGGGCGCAAGGGGCCTATGGCTACACCTTC. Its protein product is CASSSPGQGAQGAYGYTF. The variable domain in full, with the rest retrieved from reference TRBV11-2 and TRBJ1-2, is EAGVAQSPRYKIIEKRQSVAFWCNPISGHATLYWYQQILGQGPKLLIQFQNNGVVDDSQLPKDRFSAERLKGVDSTLKIQPAKLEDSAVYLCASSSPGQGAQGAYGYTFGSGTRLTVV.

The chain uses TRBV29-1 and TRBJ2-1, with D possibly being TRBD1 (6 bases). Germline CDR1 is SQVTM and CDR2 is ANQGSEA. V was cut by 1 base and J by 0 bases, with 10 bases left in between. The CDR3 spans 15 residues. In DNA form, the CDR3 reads TGCAGCGTTGAAGGAACAGGGTACTCCTACAATGAGCAGTTCTTC. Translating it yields CSVEGTGYSYNEQFF.

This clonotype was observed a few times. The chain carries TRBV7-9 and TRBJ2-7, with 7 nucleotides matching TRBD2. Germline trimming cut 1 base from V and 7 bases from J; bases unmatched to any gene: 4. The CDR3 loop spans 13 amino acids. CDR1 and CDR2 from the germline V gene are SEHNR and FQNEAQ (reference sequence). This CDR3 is CASSLGASGEQYF. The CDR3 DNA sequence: TGTGCCAGCAGCTTAGGTGCTAGCGGAGAGCAGTACTTC.

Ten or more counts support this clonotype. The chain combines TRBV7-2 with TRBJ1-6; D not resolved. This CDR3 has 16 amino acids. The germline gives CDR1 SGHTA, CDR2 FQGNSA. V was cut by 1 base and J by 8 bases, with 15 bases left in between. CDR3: CASSLEGAMRYSPLHF. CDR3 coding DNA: TGTGCCAGCAGCTTAGAGGGCGCCATGAGGTATTCACCCCTCCACTTT.

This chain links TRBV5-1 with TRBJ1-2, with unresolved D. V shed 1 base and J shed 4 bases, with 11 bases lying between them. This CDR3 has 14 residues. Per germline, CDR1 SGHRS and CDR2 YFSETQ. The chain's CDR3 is CASSLSQAVYGYTF. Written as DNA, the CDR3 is TGCGCCAGCAGCTTGTCGCAGGCGGTCTATGGCTACACCTTC.

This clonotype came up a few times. This chain's CDR3 is CASSPSGARPGGSGYTF. CDR3 in DNA: TGTGCCAGCTCACCATCGGGGGCCAGGCCCGGGGGTAGTGGCTACACCTTC. The V call is TRBV18, the J call TRBJ1-2; possible D gene TRBD1, 6 bases. Germline V gene lookup returns CDR1 KGHSH and CDR2 LQKENI. Deletions cut 2 bases from V and 7 bases from J, with 23 bases between. CDR3 length: 17 residues.